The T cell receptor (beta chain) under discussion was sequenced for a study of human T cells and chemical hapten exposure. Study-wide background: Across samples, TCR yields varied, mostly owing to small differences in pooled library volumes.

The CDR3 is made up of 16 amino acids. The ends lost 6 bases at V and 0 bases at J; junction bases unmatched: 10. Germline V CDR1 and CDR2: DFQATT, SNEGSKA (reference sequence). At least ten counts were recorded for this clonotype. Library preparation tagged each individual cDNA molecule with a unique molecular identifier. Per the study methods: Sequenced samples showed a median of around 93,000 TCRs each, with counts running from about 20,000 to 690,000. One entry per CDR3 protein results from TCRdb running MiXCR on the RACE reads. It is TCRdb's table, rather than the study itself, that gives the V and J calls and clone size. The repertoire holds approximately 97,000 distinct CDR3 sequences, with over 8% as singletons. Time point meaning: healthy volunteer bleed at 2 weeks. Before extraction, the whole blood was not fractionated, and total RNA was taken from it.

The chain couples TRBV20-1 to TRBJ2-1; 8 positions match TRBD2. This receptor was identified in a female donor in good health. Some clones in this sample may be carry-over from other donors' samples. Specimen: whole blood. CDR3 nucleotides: TGCAGTGCCCTACGGACTAGCCGGAGCTCCTACAATGAGCAGTTCTTC. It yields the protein CSALRTSRSSYNEQFF.